Below, 8 T cell receptor beta chains from the same sample are listed, as sequenced in a study of blood T cell repertoires in COVID-19. Clones were sequenced by immunoSEQ multiplex PCR, and TCRdb holds only the in-frame ones, with some missing. Of under 200,000 clones detected, approximately 80% appear once; the ten largest clones hold approximately 1.5%. Sequencing used peripheral blood. These receptors all stem from a human donor in a cohort sampled during active COVID-19.

This clone was detected once. This chain connects TRBV24-1 to TRBJ2-2; 7 positions match TRBD2. The CDR3 is made up of 13 amino acids. V gave up 8 bases and J gave up 3 bases; unmatched junction bases: 2. Germline V gene sequence: CDR1 KGHDR, CDR2 SFDVKD. CDR3 in amino acids: CATTGRDTGELFF. DNA for the CDR3: TGTGCCACCACAGGGAGGGACACCGGGGAGCTGTTTTTT.

This chain joins TRBV5-1 and TRBJ2-7; 8 bases map to TRBD2. Per the germline V gene, CDR1 is SGHRS and CDR2 is YFSETQ. V lost 6 bases and J lost 5; bases outside the gene matches: 13. This CDR3 has 15 residues. As DNA, the CDR3 is TGCGCCAGCACCCGGCCCGGGGGGGGGAGGAACGAGCAGTACTTC. It codes for CASTRPGGGRNEQYF.

The chain links TRBV27 to TRBJ2-7, with 7 nucleotides matching TRBD1. CDR1 and CDR2 (germline): MNHEY, SMNVEV (reference sequence). The CDR3 spans 15 residues. V shed 0 bases, J shed 5 bases, and the junction held 7 bases outside the gene matches. The CDR3 bases are TGTGCCAGCAGTTTATCCCGGGACAGCTTGAACGAGCAGTACTTC. This gives the protein CASSLSRDSLNEQYF.

This clone was observed a handful of times. The rearrangement uses TRBV27 and TRBJ2-7, with 8 bases that match TRBD1. V lost 5 bases and J lost 4; bases outside the gene matches: 10. The length of the CDR3 is 15 residues. Germline-derived CDR1 and CDR2 are MNHEY and SMNVEV (reference sequence). The CDR3 sequence is CASSPTGQGLYEQYF. In DNA form, the CDR3 reads TGTGCCAGCAGTCCCACAGGACAGGGCCTGTACGAGCAGTACTTC.

V usage is TRBV27 and J usage is TRBJ1-6; no reliable D call. The CDR3 is 16 residues long. Trimming removed 3 bases at V and 2 bases at J, with 11 bases between. Germline V gives CDR1 MNHEY, CDR2 SMNVEV (reference sequence). CDR3 amino acids: CASSLSQAAYNSPLHF. The CDR3 coding sequence is TGTGCCAGCAGTTTGAGTCAAGCTGCCTATAATTCACCCCTCCACTTT.

The chain is built from TRBV24-1 and TRBJ1-1; TRBD1 matches at 7 bases. CDR3 length: 15 residues. V was clipped by 6 bases and J by 1 base; unmatched bases: 7. Germline V CDR1 and CDR2: KGHDR, SFDVKD. DNA of the CDR3: TGTGCCACCAGTCCTGGGACAGCGGGGAACACTGAAGCTTTCTTT. Translating it yields CATSPGTAGNTEAFF.

CDR3 residues: CATSAKRLAGNGELFF. Written as DNA, the CDR3 is TGTGCCACCAGTGCGAAACGACTAGCGGGTAACGGGGAGCTGTTTTTT. The gene calls are TRBV24-1 and TRBJ2-2; TRBD2 agrees at 10 bases. Germline CDR1 KGHDR, CDR2 SFDVKD. V was clipped by 5 bases and J by 7 bases; unmatched bases: 9. CDR3 length: 16 amino acids.

This clone is a singleton in its sample. The chain couples TRBV12-3 or TRBV12-4 to TRBJ2-5; 9 bases are a match to TRBD1. V lost 6 bases to trimming and J lost 4 bases; unmatched junction nucleotides: 3. This CDR3 contains 13 residues. CDR3 region: CASSTTGGETQYF. CDR3 nucleotide sequence: TGTGCCAGCAGCACGACAGGGGGAGAGACCCAGTACTTC.